This passage covers 26 T cell receptor beta chains from one sample sequenced in a study of blood T cell repertoires in COVID-19. Profiling relied on immunoSEQ multiplex PCR, and the TCRdb table lists in-frame clones only, not all of them. Of about 26,000 clones listed, 92% are singletons. Material: peripheral blood. The receptors come from a human donor in a cohort sampled during active COVID-19.

This chain uses TRBV18 with TRBJ2-7; possible D gene TRBD1, 5 bases. Germline loops: CDR1 KGHSH, CDR2 LQKENI. The V and J ends lost 3 bases and 7 bases respectively, with 16 bases between them. The CDR3 is 14 amino acids. For the CDR3, the DNA is TGTGCCAGCTCACCGCAGGACACCGCTTTGGAGCAGTACTTC. Protein sequence: CASSPQDTALEQYF.

In nucleotides, the CDR3 is TGCGCCAGCAGCAAGGGACAGGTAAACAACGAGCAGTACTTC. Translation: CASSKGQVNNEQYF. This sequence joins TRBV5-1 and TRBJ2-7; the match to TRBD1 covers 8 bases. The CDR3 is 14 amino acids. Germline-derived CDR1 and CDR2 are SGHRS and YFSETQ. V was clipped by 4 bases and J by 5 bases; unmatched bases: 8.

This clone was picked up one time. The rearrangement links TRBV6-5 to TRBJ1-5, with D maybe TRBD1 (6 bases). Germline lookup yields CDR1 MNHEY and CDR2 SVGAGI. The germline V and J ends were trimmed by 6 bases and 4 bases, with 16 bases remaining between them. This CDR3 has 15 amino acids. The CDR3 here is CASSSLDRRNQPQHF. The CDR3 DNA reads TGTGCCAGCAGCTCACTCGACAGGCGGAATCAGCCCCAGCATTTT.

This rearrangement joins TRBV12-5 to TRBJ1-4, with D possibly matching TRBD1 (5 bases). Looked up from germline, CDR1 is LGHNT and CDR2 is FRNRAP. The CDR3 covers 15 residues. V lost 2 bases and J 8 bases, leaving 15 bases between the germline ends. The CDR3 DNA follows: TGTGCTAGTGGTTTGCGGGGACTAATGGGGGAAAAACTGTTTTTT. Its translation is CASGLRGLMGEKLFF.

The chain uses TRBV14 and TRBJ1-1, with D tentatively TRBD1 (5 bases). V dropped 5 bases and J dropped 1 base, with 14 bases sitting between them. This CDR3 spans 15 amino acids. Germline CDR1 is SGHDN and CDR2 is FVKESK. CDR3 sequence (DNA): TGTGCCAGCAGCTTCTTGGGACTCTCGAACACTGAAGCTTTCTTT. It is translated as CASSFLGLSNTEAFF.

The V and J genes are TRBV5-5 and TRBJ1-5, with D possibly TRBD1 on 5 matching bases. Trimming took off 2 bases at V and 7 bases at J, with 16 bases between the two ends. There are 15 residues in the CDR3. Germline V gene lookup returns CDR1 SGHKS and CDR2 YYEKEE (reference sequence). CDR3 in DNA: TGTGCCAGCAGCTTTGAGCAGGGAATGGGGCAGCCCCAGCATTTT. As protein: CASSFEQGMGQPQHF.

This sequence joins TRBV7-2 and TRBJ2-1; 7 positions match TRBD1. This CDR3 is built from 15 residues. CDR1 is SGHTA and CDR2 is FQGNSA in the germline V gene. Trimming took 7 bases from V and 0 from J; bases not matched to a gene: 6. The CDR3 nucleotides read TGTGCCAGCACCATGGGACAGTCCTCCTACAATGAGCAGTTCTTC. This gives the protein CASTMGQSSYNEQFF.

This chain connects TRBV11-2 to TRBJ2-7; tentative D call: TRBD2 (6 bases). Trimming pared 3 bases from V and 1 base from J, leaving 13 bases between. Germline values: CDR1 SGHAT, CDR2 FQNNGV. CDR3 length equals 15 residues. The CDR3 DNA reads as TGTGCCAGCAGCTTCAGGGTGGGGGGTTCCTACGAGCAGTACTTC. Its protein is CASSFRVGGSYEQYF.

This chain joins TRBV19 and TRBJ1-4; unclear D gene. The germline gives CDR1 LNHDA, CDR2 SQIVND (reference sequence). V shed 4 bases and J shed 0 bases, with 12 bases lying between them. This CDR3 spans 16 amino acids. The CDR3 region has the DNA TGTGCCAGTAGTAGATACCGAGTTGCAACTAATGAAAAACTGTTTTTT. This gives the protein CASSRYRVATNEKLFF.

J is TRBJ2-1 and V is TRBV11-3; TRBD1 matches at 8 bases. Germline V gene data show CDR1 as SGHNT and CDR2 as YENEEA. Trimming took 2 bases from V and 7 from J; bases not matched to a gene: 1. The CDR3 totals 13 residues. CDR3 protein: CASSLHRGNEQFF. CDR3 nucleotide sequence: TGTGCCAGCAGCTTACACAGGGGGAATGAGCAGTTCTTC.

J is TRBJ1-2 and V is TRBV11-2; TRBD1 aligns across 7 bases. The germline CDR1 and CDR2 sequences are SGHAT and FQNNGV. The J segment lost 1 base and the V segment lost 5 bases, leaving 1 base of the junction unmatched. The CDR3 is 13 residues long. The CDR3 DNA follows: TGTGCCAGCAGCCAGGGGGATAACTATGGCTACACCTTC. Translating it yields CASSQGDNYGYTF.

The genes are TRBV7-3 and TRBJ2-1; a weak D match, TRBD2 (6 bases). The CDR3 totals 14 residues. Germline-derived CDR1 and CDR2 are SGHTA and FQGTGA. V was shortened by 2 bases and J by 5 bases, with 10 bases between the two germline ends. The CDR3 DNA sequence: TGTGCCAGCAGCTTATTGGGGACTGACAATGAGCAGTTCTTC. Translating gives CASSLLGTDNEQFF.

The chain has TRBV5-1 and TRBJ2-7; D is undetermined. V was cut by 0 bases and J by 3 bases, with 7 bases left in between. CDR1 and CDR2 from the germline V gene are SGHRS and YFSETQ. This CDR3 spans 13 amino acids. In DNA form, the CDR3 reads TGCGCCAGCAGCTTGGCCGAGAACTACGAGCAGTACTTC. This encodes CASSLAENYEQYF.

This chain joins TRBV2 and TRBJ2-7; 9 bases map to TRBD2. The ends lost 7 bases at V and 7 bases at J; junction bases unmatched: 14. Germline values: CDR1 SNHLY, CDR2 FYNNEI. The CDR3 contains 15 residues. Here the CDR3 reads CASTSGAYSSGEQYV. CDR3 sequence (DNA): TGTGCCAGCACTAGCGGGGCTTACTCTTCGGGGGAGCAGTACGTC.

This chain uses TRBV28 with TRBJ2-1; TRBD2 matches 8 bases. Germline V gene sequence: CDR1 MDHEN, CDR2 SYDVKM. The CDR3 is 13 amino acids. Germline trimming cut 7 bases from V and 8 bases from J; bases unmatched to any gene: 7. CDR3 residues: CASIGGAGDEQFF. The CDR3 coding sequence is TGTGCCAGCATCGGGGGGGCTGGGGATGAGCAGTTCTTC.

The chain links TRBV28 to TRBJ1-3; D ambiguous. CDR1 is MDHEN, CDR2 SYDVKM, per germline. This CDR3 spans 15 amino acids. V was clipped by 5 bases and J by 3 bases, with 14 bases between them. The CDR3, as DNA: TGTGCCAGCAGTCCCCCCGGGATGGGTGGAAACACCATATATTTT. It yields the protein CASSPPGMGGNTIYF.

The V and J genes are TRBV19 and TRBJ1-2, with TRBD1 matching over 8 bases. The CDR3 consists of 14 residues. CDR1 LNHDA and CDR2 SQIVND come from the germline V gene (reference sequence). V gave up 6 bases and J gave up 4 bases; unmatched junction bases: 7. The CDR3 region has the DNA TGTGCCAGTAGGGACAGGGACGTGCGCTATGGCTACACCTTC. Its protein is CASRDRDVRYGYTF.

This chain links TRBV18 with TRBJ1-1, with D possibly being TRBD1 (5 bases). The CDR3 has 13 residues. V was cut by 1 base and J by 10 bases, with 13 bases left in between. Germline values: CDR1 KGHSH, CDR2 LQKENI. The CDR3 nucleotides read TGTGCCAGCTCACCACGTCGGGGGGAGTCAGCTTTCTTT. Translated, it gives CASSPRRGESAFF.

The count of this clone is one. This chain connects TRBV7-2 to TRBJ1-5, with a tentative D call TRBD1 (6 bases). The ends were cut back, 3 bases at V and 4 bases at J, with 10 bases in the middle. The CDR3 extends over 14 amino acids. Looked up from germline, CDR1 is SGHTA and CDR2 is FQGNSA. This CDR3 is CASSFGQINQPQHF. In DNA form, the CDR3 reads TGTGCCAGCAGCTTTGGACAGATTAATCAGCCCCAGCATTTT.

The rearrangement links TRBV19 to TRBJ2-5; TRBD2 aligns across 12 bases. Germline values: CDR1 LNHDA, CDR2 SQIVND (reference sequence). CDR3 length: 18 amino acids. With 1 base clipped from V and 4 bases from J, the junction kept 10 bases outside the gene matches. As DNA, the CDR3 is TGTGCCAGTAGTATAGGCCCCAACCTACTAGCGGGGGGAGAGACCCAGTACTTC. Protein: CASSIGPNLLAGGETQYF.

The gene calls are TRBV7-2 and TRBJ1-2; TRBD1 matches at 7 bases. Losses at the gene ends were 5 bases for V and 0 bases for J; bases not matched to a gene: 6. The CDR3 length is 15 residues. CDR1 is SGHTA and CDR2 is FQGNSA in the germline V gene. The CDR3 DNA reads TGTGCCAGCAGCACCCGACAGGGCTCTAACTATGGCTACACCTTC. Translating it yields CASSTRQGSNYGYTF.

The chain joins TRBV29-1 to TRBJ1-2; D unresolved. Germline V gives CDR1 SQVTM, CDR2 ANQGSEA. This CDR3 is built from 10 residues. The germline V and J ends were trimmed by 4 bases and 7 bases, with 7 bases remaining between them. Here the CDR3 DNA reads TGCAGCGTTGTCACGGGTGGCTACACCTTC. Translating it yields CSVVTGGYTF.

The V and J genes are TRBV11-3 and TRBJ2-7; possible D gene TRBD2, 6 bases. The CDR3 runs to 14 residues. Germline CDR1 reads SGHNT; CDR2 reads YENEEA. V was cut by 0 bases and J by 3 bases, with 9 bases left in between. CDR3 sequence reads: CASSLDRGSYEQYF. In nucleotides, the CDR3 is TGTGCCAGCAGCTTAGACCGGGGGAGCTACGAGCAGTACTTC.

The count of this clone is one. The CDR3 loop is CASRGDYPNTGELFF. For the CDR3, the DNA is TGTGCCAGCAGGGGGGACTACCCGAACACCGGGGAGCTGTTTTTT. This chain connects TRBV25-1 to TRBJ2-2; the match to TRBD2 covers 7 bases. CDR1 is MGHDK and CDR2 is SYGVNS in the germline V gene. Trimming took 6 bases from V and 0 from J; bases not matched to a gene: 4. The CDR3 is made up of 15 amino acids.

The gene calls are TRBV5-8 and TRBJ1-5; tentatively, D is TRBD1 (6 bases). CDR1 is SGHTS and CDR2 is YDEGEE in the germline V gene. This CDR3 contains 15 residues. The germline V and J ends were trimmed by 3 bases and 2 bases, with 12 bases remaining between them. The CDR3 sequence: CASSWGLTRNQPQHF. DNA of the CDR3: TGTGCCAGCAGCTGGGGGCTAACTCGCAATCAGCCCCAGCATTTT.

This chain uses TRBV5-1 with TRBJ2-1, with 7 bases aligning to TRBD2. This CDR3 spans 15 amino acids. Germline assignment: CDR1 SGHRS and CDR2 YFSETQ. With 4 bases clipped from V and 8 bases from J, the junction kept 12 bases outside the gene matches. The CDR3 is CASSPRFGGGDEQFF. CDR3 DNA: TGCGCCAGCAGCCCACGGTTTGGGGGAGGGGATGAGCAGTTCTTC. The full variable domain, with the rest looked up from reference TRBV5-1 and TRBJ2-1, is KAGVTQTPRYLIKTRGQQVTLSCSPISGHRSVSWYQQTPGQGLQFLFEYFSETQRNKGNFPGRFSGRQFSNSRSEMNVSTLELGDSALYLCASSPRFGGGDEQFFGPGTRLTVL.